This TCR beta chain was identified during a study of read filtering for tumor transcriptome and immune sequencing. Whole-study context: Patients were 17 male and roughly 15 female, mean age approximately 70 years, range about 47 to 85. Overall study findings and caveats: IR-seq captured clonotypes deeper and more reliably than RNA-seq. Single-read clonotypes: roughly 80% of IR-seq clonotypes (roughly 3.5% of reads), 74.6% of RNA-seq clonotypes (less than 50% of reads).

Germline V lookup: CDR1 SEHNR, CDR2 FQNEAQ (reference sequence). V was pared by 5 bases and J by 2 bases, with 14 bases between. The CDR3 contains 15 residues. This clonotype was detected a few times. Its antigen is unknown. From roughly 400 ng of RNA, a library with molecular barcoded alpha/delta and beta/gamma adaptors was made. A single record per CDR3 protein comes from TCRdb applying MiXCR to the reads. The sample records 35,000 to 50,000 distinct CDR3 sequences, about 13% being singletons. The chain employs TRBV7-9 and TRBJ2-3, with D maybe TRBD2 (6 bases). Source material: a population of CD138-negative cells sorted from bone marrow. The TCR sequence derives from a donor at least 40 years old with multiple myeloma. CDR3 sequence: CASSPGGANTDTQYF. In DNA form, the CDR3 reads TGTGCCAGCAGCCCCGGGGGAGCCAACACAGATACGCAGTATTTT.